Presented here are 25 T cell receptor beta chains from one specimen sequenced in a study of blood T cell repertoires in COVID-19 (dated by TCRdb to about 2020). To prepare the library, the immunoSEQ multiplex PCR assay was applied. TCRdb stores this immuneACCESS table with in-frame sequences only. Part of the clones is absent; in the studies checked, under half of the shortfall reflects unresolved V genes, and no reason is known for the rest. For this sample there are some 120,000 clones; about four fifths appear just once. The ten most abundant clones make up approximately 18% of the sample. Sequenced sample: peripheral blood. The receptors were gathered from a man aged 25-45 years with COVID-19, enrolled during active disease.

This chain's CDR3 is CATTILAGWDNEQFF. The CDR3 DNA follows: TGTGCCACCACCATCCTAGCGGGATGGGACAATGAGCAGTTCTTC. The chain has TRBV2 and TRBJ2-1; 9 nucleotides agree with TRBD2. V lost 10 bases to trimming and J lost 5 bases; unmatched junction nucleotides: 12. The germline V gene encodes CDR1 SNHLY and CDR2 FYNNEI. The CDR3 sequence is 15 residues long.

This chain uses TRBV5-1 with TRBJ1-2; perhaps TRBD1 as D (5 bases). CDR1 and CDR2 from the germline V gene are SGHRS and YFSETQ. CDR3 length: 13 residues. The ends were cut back, 3 bases at V and 5 bases at J, with 11 bases in the middle. The DNA for the CDR3 is TGCGCCAGCAGCTCGGGGGGTCGGTATGGCTACACCTTC. As protein: CASSSGGRYGYTF.

The chain employs TRBV9 and TRBJ1-2; the D gene is possibly TRBD1 (6 bases). Germline CDR1 SGDLS, CDR2 YYNGEE. This CDR3 has 16 amino acids. The germline V and J ends were trimmed by 2 bases and 0 bases, with 14 bases remaining between them. The CDR3 nucleotides are TGTGCCAGCAGCGTCAGGGACACCTTAGCTAACTATGGCTACACCTTC. Translating it yields CASSVRDTLANYGYTF.

The J gene is TRBJ2-3, the V gene TRBV18, with TRBD1 as a possible D gene (5 bases). CDR1 and CDR2 from the germline V gene are KGHSH and LQKENI. Trimming pared 3 bases from V and 6 bases from J, leaving 16 bases between. This CDR3 is built from 15 residues. For the CDR3, the DNA is TGTGCCAGCTCACCTCCTGACAGCCCCGGGGATACGCAGTATTTT. Translated, it gives CASSPPDSPGDTQYF.

The chain links TRBV6-5 to TRBJ1-2; TRBD1 matches 7 bases. J was trimmed by 4 bases and V by 8 bases; bases with no gene match: 4. CDR1 and CDR2 from the germline V gene are MNHEY and SVGAGI. This CDR3 is built from 12 residues. CDR3 in amino acids: CASSDRPYGYTF. CDR3 nucleotides: TGTGCCAGCTCGGACAGGCCCTATGGCTACACCTTC.

This chain links TRBV7-6 with TRBJ2-1, with D unclear. Trimming cost V 1 base and J 9 bases, with 16 bases left between them. Germline-derived CDR1 and CDR2 are SGHVS and FNYEAQ. The CDR3 totals 15 residues. The CDR3 DNA is TGTGCCAGCAGCTTAGAAGCCCCGGTTGATCCTGAGCAGTTCTTC. It codes for CASSLEAPVDPEQFF.

The chain carries TRBV30 and TRBJ1-6; D ambiguous. The CDR3 has 15 amino acids. The V gene's germline CDR1 is GTSNPN and CDR2 SVGIG (reference sequence). V was cut by 3 bases and J by 8 bases, with 17 bases left in between. The CDR3 reads CAWRSYGEYYSPLHF. As DNA, the CDR3 is TGTGCCTGGAGGTCTTACGGGGAGTACTATTCACCCCTCCACTTT.

This chain connects TRBV19 to TRBJ1-4; perhaps TRBD1 as D (6 bases). The germline gives CDR1 LNHDA, CDR2 SQIVND (reference sequence). Deletions cut 2 bases from V and 6 bases from J, with 13 bases between. This CDR3 has 15 residues. The CDR3 DNA sequence: TGTGCCAGTAGTATACAGGGGCACCCTGATGAAAAACTGTTTTTT. Amino acid sequence: CASSIQGHPDEKLFF.

The chain couples TRBV11-1 to TRBJ2-1; the match to TRBD2 covers 14 bases. There are 15 residues in the CDR3. V lost 6 bases, J lost 4 bases, and 2 bases stayed unmatched. Germline lookup yields CDR1 SGHAT and CDR2 FQDESV (reference sequence). CDR3 coding DNA: TGTGCCAGCAGGACTAGCGGGGGGGAATACAATGAGCAGTTCTTC. It encodes CASRTSGGEYNEQFF.

This clone was counted between two and nine times. V usage is TRBV27 and J usage is TRBJ1-2, with 12 bases that match TRBD1. V was pared by 3 bases and J by 8 bases, with 7 bases of the junction left unmatched. The CDR3 is 15 amino acids. Germline-derived CDR1 and CDR2 are MNHEY and SMNVEV (reference sequence). The CDR3 coding sequence is TGTGCCAGCAGTTTCGCGGGACAGGGGGCGCGGGGCTACACCTTC. The encoded protein is CASSFAGQGARGYTF.

J is TRBJ1-2 and V is TRBV20-1; TRBD1 is a possible D gene (6 bases). This CDR3 has 11 amino acids. Germline CDR1 is DFQATT and CDR2 is SNEGSKA (reference sequence). V dropped 3 bases and J dropped 7 bases, with 9 bases sitting between them. The CDR3 reads CSARTGGGYTF. The CDR3 DNA reads as TGCAGTGCTAGGACAGGAGGTGGCTACACCTTC.

This clone appeared once. V usage is TRBV3-1 (or the pseudogene TRBV3-2) and J usage is TRBJ2-7, with TRBD2 matching over 10 bases. Looked up from germline, CDR1 is LGHDT and CDR2 is YNNKEL (reference sequence). V shed 6 bases, J shed 3 bases, and the junction held 11 bases outside the gene matches. The length of the CDR3 is 16 residues. The CDR3: CASSPLLSGGFYEQYF. CDR3 DNA: TGTGCCAGCAGTCCTCTTCTTAGCGGGGGGTTCTACGAGCAGTACTTC.

This chain uses TRBV4-1 with TRBJ1-3; D is uncertain. Looked up from germline, CDR1 is MGHRA and CDR2 is YSYEKL. The CDR3 loop spans 15 amino acids. The V end was cut by 0 bases, the J end by 4 bases, with 10 bases between. CDR3 amino acids: CASSQDHSPGNTIYF. The CDR3 coding sequence is TGCGCCAGCAGCCAAGATCACAGTCCAGGAAACACCATATATTTT.

This chain uses TRBV7-3 with TRBJ2-3, with 8 bases fitting TRBD1. Germline V gene data show CDR1 as SGHTA and CDR2 as FQGTGA. The CDR3 has 14 residues. V shed 4 bases and J 5 bases; nucleotides not matched to a gene: 5. The CDR3 DNA sequence: TGTGCCAGCAGCTCCGGACAGGGTCAAGATACGCAGTATTTT. Protein sequence: CASSSGQGQDTQYF.

This chain joins TRBV21-1 and TRBJ2-7; the table calls TRBD2, which could not be checked here. TRBV21-1 is a recognized pseudogene. The CDR3 loop spans 15 amino acids. This chain's CDR3 is CARLNRSGASYEQYF. The DNA of the CDR3 is TGTGCCAGACTTAACAGGAGCGGGGCCTCCTACGAGCAGTACTTC.

J is TRBJ2-1 and V is TRBV6-5, with 10 bases aligning to TRBD1. After removal of 8 bases from V and 5 bases from J, the junction contained 6 bases not matched to a gene. CDR3 length: 14 amino acids. Germline lookup yields CDR1 MNHEY and CDR2 SVGAGI. This chain's CDR3 is CASGRGTGDNEQFF. As DNA, the CDR3 is TGTGCCAGCGGGAGGGGGACAGGGGACAATGAGCAGTTCTTC.

This clone was observed a few times. V and J are TRBV28 and TRBJ1-6, with D tentatively TRBD1 (6 bases). This CDR3 contains 18 residues. Deletions cut 5 bases from V and 0 bases from J, with 17 bases between. The germline gives CDR1 MDHEN, CDR2 SYDVKM. CDR3 amino acids: CASSHDRTASSYNSPLHF. In DNA, the CDR3 is TGTGCCAGCAGTCACGACAGGACAGCGTCCTCCTATAATTCACCCCTCCACTTT.

The V call is TRBV28, the J call TRBJ1-4; D uncertain. Germline CDR1 MDHEN, CDR2 SYDVKM. V lost 6 bases to trimming and J lost 8 bases, with 10 bases between them. The CDR3 covers 12 residues. CDR3 nucleotide sequence: TGTGCCAGCAGCCGGGGAAACGAAAAACTGTTTTTT. This translates into CASSRGNEKLFF.

This clone has more than one count but fewer than ten. V gene TRBV2 combines with J gene TRBJ1-4; 7 bases fit TRBD1. CDR3 length: 15 amino acids. Germline CDR1 and CDR2: SNHLY and FYNNEI. Trimming at V came to 7 bases and at J to 8 bases, leaving 13 bases not matched to a gene. The CDR3 sequence is CASKIDRAEWEKLFF. The CDR3 nucleotides read TGTGCCAGCAAAATCGACAGGGCCGAATGGGAAAAACTGTTTTTT.

V usage is TRBV28 and J usage is TRBJ1-5; TRBD1 might be the D (6 bases). The CDR3 has 15 residues. The germline V gene has CDR1 MDHEN and CDR2 SYDVKM. Deletions cut 1 base from V and 6 bases from J, with 13 bases between. The CDR3 is CASSLLGGAGQPQHF. The CDR3 region has the DNA TGTGCCAGCAGTTTATTGGGGGGGGCTGGTCAGCCCCAGCATTTT.

The CDR3 reads CASSSGQGGNTIYF. CDR3 DNA: TGTGCCAGCAGCTCTGGACAGGGGGGAAACACCATATATTTT. The chain has TRBV7-8 and TRBJ1-3, with 9 bases matching TRBD1. CDR1 is SGHVS and CDR2 is FQNEAQ in the germline V gene. The CDR3 extends over 14 amino acids. V was clipped by 4 bases and J by 4 bases; unmatched bases: 2. The full variable domain, in which reference TRBV7-8 and TRBJ1-3 provide the parts outside the CDR3, is GAGVSQSPRYKVAKRGQDVALRCDPISGHVSLFWYQQALGQGPEFLTYFQNEAQLDKSGLPSDRFFAERPEGSVSTLKIQRTQQEDSAVYLCASSSGQGGNTIYFGEGSWLTVV.

This clone was seen only a few times. This rearrangement joins TRBV24-1 to TRBJ2-7; 10 bases agree with TRBD2. The CDR3 extends over 14 amino acids. CDR1 and CDR2 (germline): KGHDR, SFDVKD. The V and J ends lost 4 bases and 6 bases, in that order; junction bases with no gene match: 5. The CDR3 coding sequence is TGTGCCACCAGTGACGCTAGCGGGAGTGGCGAGCAGTACTTC. It translates to CATSDASGSGEQYF.

The V and J genes are TRBV5-1 and TRBJ1-2; TRBD1 matches at 7 bases. The CDR3 length is 14 residues. Germline assignment: CDR1 SGHRS and CDR2 YFSETQ. The V gene end was trimmed by 4 bases and the J gene end by 8 bases; junction bases not matched to a gene: 11. The CDR3 DNA sequence: TGCGCCAGCAGCCGGGACAGCCTGCAAAAAGGCTACACCTTC. Translated, it gives CASSRDSLQKGYTF.

The genes are TRBV5-1 and TRBJ1-2; D not certain. CDR1 is SGHRS and CDR2 is YFSETQ in the germline V gene. V lost 1 base, J lost 3 bases, and 10 bases lay in between. The CDR3 sequence is 14 residues long. The CDR3 protein is CASSLYGGDYGYTF. CDR3 nucleotide sequence: TGCGCCAGCAGCTTGTATGGCGGGGACTATGGCTACACCTTC. Together with reference TRBV5-1 and TRBJ1-2, the CDR3 gives the full variable domain: KAGVTQTPRYLIKTRGQQVTLSCSPISGHRSVSWYQQTPGQGLQFLFEYFSETQRNKGNFPGRFSGRQFSNSRSEMNVSTLELGDSALYLCASSLYGGDYGYTFGSGTRLTVV.

This clone has just a few counts. V and J are TRBV6-1 and TRBJ2-1, with 8 bases lining up with TRBD2. Trimming removed 1 base from V and 14 bases from J; junction bases left unmatched: 13. There are 15 residues in the CDR3. The V gene's germline CDR1 is MNHNS and CDR2 SASEGT. The chain's CDR3 is CASSEGGGGPTTEFF. CDR3 bases: TGTGCCAGCAGTGAAGGGGGCGGGGGGCCCACCACGGAGTTCTTC.